The clone carrying this TCR beta chain was recorded only once. Using immunoSEQ multiplex PCR, the repertoire was profiled, and TCRdb retains in-frame clones only, with some absent. The sample consists of hundreds of thousands of clones, 80% to 90% of them appearing once. The sample comes from a study of shared T cell receptors in the human thymus. CDR3 length equals 14 residues. Germline CDR1 SGDLS, CDR2 YYNGEE. With 0 bases removed from V and 0 bases from J, the gap between germline ends came to 3 bases. These data were also filed under a second study, of human thymus T cells. Per that study: Resections from corrective heart surgery provided thymus tissue.

This clonotype originated in a boy less than two years old with a congenital heart defect. Sequenced sample: thymocytes. The V gene is TRBV9, the J gene TRBJ1-4, with D hard to call. CDR3: CASSVAATNEKLFF. The CDR3 DNA sequence: TGTGCCAGCAGCGTAGCAGCAACTAATGAAAAACTGTTTTTT. Full variable domain (remainder filled in from reference TRBV9 and TRBJ1-4): DSGVTQTPKHLITATGQRVTLRCSPRSGDLSVYWYQQSLDQGLQFLIQYYNGEERAKGNILERFSAQQFPDLHSELNLSSLELGDSALYFCASSVAATNEKLFFGSGTQLSVL.